This record looks at one T cell receptor beta chain sequence and its context. Its antigen is not identified. Quantitative barcoded 5'-RACE was used to prepare TCR beta libraries. MiXCR, applied by TCRdb to the 5' RACE reads, yields one record per CDR3 protein. The sample has under 120,000 distinct CDR3 sequences, around 24% seen once. This CDR3 is built from 13 residues. Per the germline V gene, CDR1 is MGHRA and CDR2 is YSYEKL. Unmatched junction bases numbered 3, after V lost 3 bases and J lost 9 bases. These data come from a study of CD8 T cells in ankylosing spondylitis. General study results and limits: As for the disease-linked clones, they showed a CD8+ phenotype and occurred at relatively low frequencies in peripheral blood. A TCR beta motif of fewer than ten highly homologous variants seemed to mark ankylosing spondylitis blood. Reportedly, significant enrichment of disease-linked clones occurred in matched ankylosing spondylitis synovial fluid.

This sequence originates from a male donor with ankylosing spondylitis. The specimen sequenced was synovial fluid, either unsorted or a sorted T cell fraction (not recorded which). The rearrangement joins TRBV4-1 to TRBJ2-1; 9 bases map to TRBD1. The DNA of the CDR3 is TGCGCCAGCAGCCAGGGACAGGGCTTTGAGCAGTTCTTC. Protein product: CASSQGQGFEQFF.